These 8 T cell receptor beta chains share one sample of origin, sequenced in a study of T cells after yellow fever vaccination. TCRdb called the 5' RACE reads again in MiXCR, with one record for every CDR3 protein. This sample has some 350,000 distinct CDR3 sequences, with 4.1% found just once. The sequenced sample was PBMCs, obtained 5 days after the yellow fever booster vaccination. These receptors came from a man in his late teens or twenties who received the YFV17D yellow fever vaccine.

For the CDR3, the DNA is TGTGCCAGCAGCTTATCGGGTCCCTTAACGGGCTACACCTTC. Translation gives CASSLSGPLTGYTF. The chain employs TRBV7-2 and TRBJ1-2, with D hard to call. The V end lost 2 bases, the J end lost 8 bases, and 15 bases lay between the germline ends. The germline gives CDR1 SGHTA, CDR2 FQGNSA. This CDR3 region has 14 residues.

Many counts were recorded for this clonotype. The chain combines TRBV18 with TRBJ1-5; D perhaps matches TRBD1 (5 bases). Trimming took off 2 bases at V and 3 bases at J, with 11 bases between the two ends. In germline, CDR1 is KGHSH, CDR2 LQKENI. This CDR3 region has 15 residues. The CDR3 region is CASSPTQDSNQPQHF. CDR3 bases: TGTGCCAGCTCACCAACACAGGACTCCAATCAGCCCCAGCATTTT.

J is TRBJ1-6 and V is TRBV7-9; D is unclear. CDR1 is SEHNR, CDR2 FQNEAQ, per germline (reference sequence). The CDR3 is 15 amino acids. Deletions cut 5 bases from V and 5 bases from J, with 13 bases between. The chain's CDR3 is CASSPRGSDNSPLHF. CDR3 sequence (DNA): TGTGCCAGCAGCCCGAGAGGCTCTGATAATTCACCCCTCCACTTT.

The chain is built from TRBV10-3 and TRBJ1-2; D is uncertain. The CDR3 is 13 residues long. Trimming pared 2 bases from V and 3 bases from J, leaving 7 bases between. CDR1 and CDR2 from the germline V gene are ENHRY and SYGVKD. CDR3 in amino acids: CAISERPDYGYTF. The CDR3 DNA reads TGTGCCATCAGTGAGCGGCCTGACTATGGCTACACCTTC.

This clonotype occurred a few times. CDR3 sequence (DNA): TGTGCCAGCTCACCAGCCCTTGAAGAGACCCAGTACTTC. Translating it yields CASSPALEETQYF. This chain uses TRBV18 with TRBJ2-5; unclear D gene. The V end was cut by 2 bases, the J end by 3 bases, with 7 bases between. The CDR3 spans 13 residues. Per the germline V gene, CDR1 is KGHSH and CDR2 is LQKENI. Using reference TRBV18 and TRBJ2-5 for the parts outside the CDR3, the full variable domain is NAGVMQNPRHLVRRRGQEARLRCSPMKGHSHVYWYRQLPEEGLKFMVYLQKENIIDESGMPKERFSAEFPKEGPSILRIQQVVRGDSAAYFCASSPALEETQYFGPGTRLLVL.

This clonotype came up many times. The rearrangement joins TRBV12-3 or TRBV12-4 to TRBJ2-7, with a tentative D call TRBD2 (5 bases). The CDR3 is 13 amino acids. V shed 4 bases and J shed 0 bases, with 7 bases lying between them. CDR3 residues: CASSYGVSYEQYV. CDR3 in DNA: TGTGCCAGCAGTTACGGGGTCTCCTACGAGCAGTACGTC.

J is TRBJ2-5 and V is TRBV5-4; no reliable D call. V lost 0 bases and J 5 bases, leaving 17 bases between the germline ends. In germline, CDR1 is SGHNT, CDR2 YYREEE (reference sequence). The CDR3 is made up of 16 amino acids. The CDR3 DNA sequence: TGTGCCAGCAGCTTGGGGTGGAGAGTGGGTGAGGAGACCCAGTACTTC. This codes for CASSLGWRVGEETQYF.

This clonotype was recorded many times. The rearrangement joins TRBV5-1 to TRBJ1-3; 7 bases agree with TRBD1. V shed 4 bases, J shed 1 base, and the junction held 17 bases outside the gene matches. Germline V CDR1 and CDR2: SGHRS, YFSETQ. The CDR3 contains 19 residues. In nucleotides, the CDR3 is TGCGCCAGCAGCCTGAGACCTGCCGGACAGGTCGATTCTGGAAACACCATATATTTT. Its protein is CASSLRPAGQVDSGNTIYF.